This T cell receptor beta chain was sequenced during a study of blood T cells in healthy people across ages. Primers used in a second PCR of about 6 to 11 cycles were a sample-barcoded 5' primer and a J-beta primer mix. TCRdb reanalysed the 5' RACE reads using MiXCR and keeps one entry per CDR3 protein. The table shows 800,000 to 950,000 distinct CDR3 sequences, with 25% to 35% occurring only once. CDR1 SGHVS and CDR2 FQNEAQ come from the germline V gene. Trimming took 6 bases from V and 7 from J, leaving 9 bases between them. The length of the CDR3 is 11 residues. This clonotype was found a few times. These sequences were also reported in another study, on T cells of mothers and their children.

The sample comprised blood. This clonotype was sampled from a woman aged 40 to 50 in good health. V and J are TRBV7-8 and TRBJ1-2, with D uncertain. The CDR3 DNA is TGTGCCAGCAGTCTACATGGTGGCTACACCTTC. Residues: CASSLHGGYTF.